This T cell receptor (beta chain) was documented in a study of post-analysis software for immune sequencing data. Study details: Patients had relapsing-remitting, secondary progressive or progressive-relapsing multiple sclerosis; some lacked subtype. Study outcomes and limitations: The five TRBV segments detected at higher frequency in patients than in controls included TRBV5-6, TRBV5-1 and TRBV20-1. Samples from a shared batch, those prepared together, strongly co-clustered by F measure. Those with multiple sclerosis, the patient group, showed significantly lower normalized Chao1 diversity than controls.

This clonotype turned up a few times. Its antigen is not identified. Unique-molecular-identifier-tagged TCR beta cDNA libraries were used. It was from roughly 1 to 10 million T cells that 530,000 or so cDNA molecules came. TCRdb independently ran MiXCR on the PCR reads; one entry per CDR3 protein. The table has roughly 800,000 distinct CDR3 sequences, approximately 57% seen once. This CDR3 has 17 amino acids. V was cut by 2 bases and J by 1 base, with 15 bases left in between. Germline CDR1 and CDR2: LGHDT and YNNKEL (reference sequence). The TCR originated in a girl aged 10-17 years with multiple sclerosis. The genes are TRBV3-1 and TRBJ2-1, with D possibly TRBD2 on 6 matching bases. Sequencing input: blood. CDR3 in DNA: TGTGCCAGCAGCCAATCGTTCGGGAGAGAGTCCTACAATGAGCAGTTCTTC. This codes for CASSQSFGRESYNEQFF.